These 3 T cell receptor beta chains were sequenced from one sample in a study of CD8 T cells in ankylosing spondylitis. Study results and limitations: Within ankylosing spondylitis blood, a TCR beta motif made up of several highly homologous variants appeared to be characteristic.

These receptors have no known antigen. TCRdb itself ran the 5' RACE reads through MiXCR, one entry per CDR3 protein. The sample yields hundreds of thousands of distinct CDR3 sequences, 12% seen once. Sequenced input: blood, either unsorted or a sorted T cell fraction (not recorded which). Receptors originate from a male donor with ankylosing spondylitis.

This clonotype was counted a few times. V gene TRBV11-2 combines with J gene TRBJ2-1; 7 nucleotides agree with TRBD2. The CDR3 length is 16 residues. V trimming: 1 base; J trimming: 4 bases; junction bases outside the gene matches: 7. CDR1 SGHAT and CDR2 FQNNGV come from the germline V gene. The CDR3 DNA sequence: TGTGCCAGCAGCTTAGTACCGGGAGGTTCATACAATGAGCAGTTCTTC. It yields the protein CASSLVPGGSYNEQFF.

This clonotype came up many times. The chain recombines TRBV12-3 or TRBV12-4 with TRBJ1-6; a weak D match, TRBD1 (6 bases). The CDR3 is 14 residues long. The V end lost 5 bases, the J end lost 7 bases, and 12 bases lay between the germline ends. The CDR3 loop reads CASSPTGRNSPLHF. CDR3 nucleotide sequence: TGTGCCAGCAGTCCAACAGGGCGAAATTCACCCCTCCACTTT.

This clonotype was detected only a few times. The chain has TRBV4-1 and TRBJ2-6; weak D call: TRBD1 (6 bases). CDR3 size: 17 residues. The germline V gene encodes CDR1 MGHRA and CDR2 YSYEKL. V was clipped by 0 bases and J by 2 bases, with 11 bases between them. The CDR3 region has the DNA TGCGCCAGCAGCCAAGATCCAGGGGACGCTGGGGCCAACGTCCTGACTTTC. Translated: CASSQDPGDAGANVLTF.